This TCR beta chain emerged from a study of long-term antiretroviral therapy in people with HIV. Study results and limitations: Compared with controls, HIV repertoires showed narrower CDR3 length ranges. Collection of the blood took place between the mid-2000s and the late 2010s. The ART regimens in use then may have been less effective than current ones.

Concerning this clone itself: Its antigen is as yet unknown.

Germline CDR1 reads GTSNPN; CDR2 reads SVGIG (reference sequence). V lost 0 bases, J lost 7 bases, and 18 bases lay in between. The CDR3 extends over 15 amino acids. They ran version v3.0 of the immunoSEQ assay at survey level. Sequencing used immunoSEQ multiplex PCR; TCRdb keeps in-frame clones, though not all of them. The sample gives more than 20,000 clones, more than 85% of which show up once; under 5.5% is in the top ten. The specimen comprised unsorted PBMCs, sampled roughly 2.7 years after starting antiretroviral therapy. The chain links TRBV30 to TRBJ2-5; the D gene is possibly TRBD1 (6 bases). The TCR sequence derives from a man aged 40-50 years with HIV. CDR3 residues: CAWSVGGGAGGTQYF. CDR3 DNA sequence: TGTGCCTGGAGTGTAGGGGGTGGGGCTGGTGGGACCCAGTACTTC.